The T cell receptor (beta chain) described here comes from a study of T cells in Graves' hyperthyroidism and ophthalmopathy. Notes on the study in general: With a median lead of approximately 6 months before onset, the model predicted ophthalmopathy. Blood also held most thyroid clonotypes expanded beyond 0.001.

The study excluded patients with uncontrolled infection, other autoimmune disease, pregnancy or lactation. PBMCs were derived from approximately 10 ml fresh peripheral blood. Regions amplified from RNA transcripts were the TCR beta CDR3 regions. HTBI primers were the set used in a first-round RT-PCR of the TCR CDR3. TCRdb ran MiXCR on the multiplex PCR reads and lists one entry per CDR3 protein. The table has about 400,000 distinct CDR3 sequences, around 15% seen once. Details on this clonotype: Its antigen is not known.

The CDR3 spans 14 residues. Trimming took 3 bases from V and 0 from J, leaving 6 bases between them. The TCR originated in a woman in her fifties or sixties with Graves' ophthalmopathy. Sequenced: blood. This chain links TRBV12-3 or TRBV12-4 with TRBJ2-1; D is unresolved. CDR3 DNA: TGTGCCAGCAGTTTTAAACGCTCCTACAATGAGCAGTTCTTC. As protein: CASSFKRSYNEQFF.